The present TCR beta chain was sequenced within a study of blood T cell repertoires in COVID-19. Trimming stripped 4 bases from V and 3 bases from J, with 15 bases between. Per the germline V gene, CDR1 is SEHNR and CDR2 is FQNEAQ (reference sequence). The CDR3 is made up of 15 amino acids. Measured with immunoSEQ multiplex PCR; TCRdb has only the in-frame clones, and not every one. Found here are 140,000 or so clones, more than 60% of them singletons; the top ten hold over 15%. The chain carries TRBV7-9 and TRBJ1-1; tentative D call: TRBD1 (5 bases). This TCR derives from a man in his fifties or sixties with acute or convalescent COVID-19. Specimen: peripheral blood. As DNA, the CDR3 is TGTGCCAGCAGCTCCGGACACCGTAGGTACACTGAAGCTTTCTTT. Its protein is CASSSGHRRYTEAFF. The full variable domain, rest sourced from reference TRBV7-9 and TRBJ1-1, is DTGVSQNPRHKITKRGQNVTFRCDPISEHNRLYWYRQTLGQGPEFLTYFQNEAQLEKSRLLSDRFSAERPKGSFSTLEIQRTEQGDSAMYLCASSSGHRRYTEAFFGQGTRLTVV.